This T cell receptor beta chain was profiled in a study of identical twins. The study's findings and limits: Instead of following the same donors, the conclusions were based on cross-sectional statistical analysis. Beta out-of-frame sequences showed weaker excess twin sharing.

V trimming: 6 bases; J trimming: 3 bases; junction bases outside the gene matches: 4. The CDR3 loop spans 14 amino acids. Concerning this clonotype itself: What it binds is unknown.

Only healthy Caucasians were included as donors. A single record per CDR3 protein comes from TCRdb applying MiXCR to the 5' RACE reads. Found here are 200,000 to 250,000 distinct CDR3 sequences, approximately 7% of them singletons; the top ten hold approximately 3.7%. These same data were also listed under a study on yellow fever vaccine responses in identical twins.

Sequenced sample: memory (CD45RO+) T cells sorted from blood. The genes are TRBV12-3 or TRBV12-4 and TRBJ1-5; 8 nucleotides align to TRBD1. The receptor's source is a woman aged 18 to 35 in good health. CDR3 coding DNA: TGTGCCAGCAGAACGGACAGGGACAATCAGCCCCAGCATTTT. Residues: CASRTDRDNQPQHF.